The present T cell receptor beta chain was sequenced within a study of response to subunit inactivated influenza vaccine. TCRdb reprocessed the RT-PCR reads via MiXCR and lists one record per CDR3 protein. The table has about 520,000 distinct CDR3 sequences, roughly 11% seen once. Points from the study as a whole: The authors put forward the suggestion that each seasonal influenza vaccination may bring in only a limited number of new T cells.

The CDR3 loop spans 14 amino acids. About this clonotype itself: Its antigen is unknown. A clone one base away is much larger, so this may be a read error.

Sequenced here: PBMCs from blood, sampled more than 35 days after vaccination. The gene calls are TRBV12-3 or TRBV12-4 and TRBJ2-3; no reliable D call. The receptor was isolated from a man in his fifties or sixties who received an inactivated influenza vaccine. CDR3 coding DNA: TGTTCCAGCAGTTTGTGGGCGGACACAGATACGCAGTATTTT. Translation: CSSSLWADTDTQYF.